This TCR beta chain was documented in a study of long-term antiretroviral therapy in people with HIV. All participants with HIV were treated in the United States. The CDR3 totals 13 residues. CDR1 SQVTM and CDR2 ANQGSEA come from the germline V gene. Trimming at V came to 5 bases and at J to 2 bases, leaving 3 bases not matched to a gene. Concerning this clone: The antigen is unknown.

Study-level points and caveats: The data indicate that diversity increased after ART but remained below transplant donor controls. Controls showed broader CDR3 length ranges than did the HIV repertoires.

This was the immunoSEQ v3.0 assay at survey level. Sequencing used immunoSEQ multiplex PCR; TCRdb keeps in-frame clones, though not all of them. Of around 13,000 clones in the sample, about 80% are singletons; the top ten hold approximately 14%. This chain uses TRBV29-1 with TRBJ2-3; 8 bases line up with TRBD2. The sequence derives from a man in his forties or fifties with HIV. This material consisted of unsorted PBMCs, taken 3.2 years before starting antiretroviral therapy. The CDR3 sequence: CSVRGGNTDTQYF. The CDR3 DNA follows: TGCAGCGTTCGGGGGGGGAACACAGATACGCAGTATTTT.